This T cell receptor (beta chain) was identified during a study of vaccination and CD4 T cells after COVID-19. Study-level information: In the convalescent cohort, there were six males and four females, two of them Hispanic. Overlapping spike peptides served as the stimulus for the cells. These peptides came from SARS-CoV-2 and from the common cold coronaviruses HCoV-NL63, HCoV-OC43 and HCoV-229E.

Cultured CD4+ T cell DNA was sequenced using the Oncomine TCR Beta short-read assay. Scientists extracted genomic DNA from CD4+ T cells grown in culture. TCRdb called the PCR reads again in MiXCR, with one record for every CDR3 protein. The profile shows about 13,000 distinct CDR3 sequences, 41% of them singletons. Germline assignment: CDR1 MNHEY and CDR2 SVGAGI. The CDR3 contains 14 residues. The junction had 4 bases not matched to a gene; V was cut back by 2 bases and J by 4 bases. The treatment: approximately nine-day PBMC culture with coronavirus spike peptide pools or control peptides (ViraFEST assay). With respect to this clonotype: Its antigen remains unknown.

The chain combines TRBV6-5 with TRBJ1-2; 7 nucleotides align to TRBD1. The sample in question was CD4+ T cells from blood, cultured in vitro, obtained after SARS-CoV-2 vaccination. This receptor was obtained from a human donor who had recovered from COVID-19. The CDR3 is CASSYGTDGYGYTF. The CDR3 DNA follows: TGTGCCAGCAGTTACGGGACAGACGGCTATGGCTACACCTTC.